A single sample is the source of the 25 T cell receptor beta chains below, sequenced in a study of blood T cell repertoires in COVID-19 (dated by TCRdb to the early 2020s). Libraries were constructed by the immunoSEQ multiplex PCR assay. TCRdb's version of the immuneACCESS table is confined to in-frame rearrangements and falls short of the full clone set. An unresolved V gene accounts for under half of the shortfall where checked; the remainder is of unknown origin. The sample records 270,000 or so clones, roughly 86% of which are singletons. Clones ranked in the top ten supply 11% of the sample. The source material was peripheral blood. All receptors come from a woman in her twenties or thirties with COVID-19, enrolled during active disease.

The chain has TRBV5-1 and TRBJ1-1; TRBD1 agrees at 8 bases. This CDR3 contains 19 residues. Germline values: CDR1 SGHRS, CDR2 YFSETQ. Unmatched junction bases numbered 17, after V lost 4 bases and J lost 0 bases. The CDR3: CASSPSPLGQVYMNTEAFF. The CDR3 DNA sequence: TGCGCCAGCAGCCCTTCACCTTTGGGACAGGTCTACATGAACACTGAAGCTTTCTTT.

The chain combines TRBV5-6 with TRBJ1-4; D unresolved. Germline V gene lookup returns CDR1 SGHDT and CDR2 YYEEEE. This CDR3 has 15 amino acids. With 1 base removed from V and 10 bases from J, the gap between germline ends came to 17 bases. The CDR3 spells CASSLWVTEVGKLFF. DNA of the CDR3: TGTGCCAGCAGCTTGTGGGTGACCGAGGTCGGAAAACTGTTTTTT. The variable domain in full, completed from reference TRBV5-6 and TRBJ1-4, reads DAGVTQSPTHLIKTRGQQVTLRCSPKSGHDTVSWYQQALGQGPQFIFQYYEEEERQRGNFPDRFSGHQFPNYSSELNVNALLLGDSALYLCASSLWVTEVGKLFFGSGTQLSVL.

The chain recombines TRBV6-5 with TRBJ1-2; possibly TRBD1 for D (5 bases). This CDR3 has 14 amino acids. CDR1 MNHEY and CDR2 SVGAGI come from the germline V gene. Trimming removed 2 bases at V and 3 bases at J, with 10 bases between. CDR3 sequence: CASSYTGHHYGYTF. CDR3 in DNA: TGTGCCAGCAGTTACACCGGACACCACTATGGCTACACCTTC.

The gene calls are TRBV6-6 and TRBJ1-5; D possibly corresponds to TRBD1 (5 bases). There are 14 residues in the CDR3. Trimming pared 7 bases from V and 0 bases from J, leaving 10 bases between. Germline CDR1 reads MNHNY; CDR2 reads SVGAGI (reference sequence). This chain's CDR3 is CASTGQLSNQPQHF. The CDR3 DNA follows: TGTGCCAGCACAGGGCAGCTTAGCAATCAGCCCCAGCATTTT.

V and J are TRBV4-1 and TRBJ1-3, with D possibly TRBD1 on 5 matching bases. The CDR3 is 16 amino acids. Germline CDR1 MGHRA, CDR2 YSYEKL. The V gene lost 1 base and the J gene lost 1 base, with 11 bases spanning the gap. In DNA form, the CDR3 reads TGCGCCAGCAGCCAAGGGGGGAGGGCTTCTGGAAACACCATATATTTT. Protein sequence: CASSQGGRASGNTIYF.

V gene TRBV30 combines with J gene TRBJ2-7; D remains unclear. The V end was cut by 1 base, the J end by 2 bases, with 6 bases between. The germline CDR1 and CDR2 sequences are GTSNPN and SVGIG (reference sequence). This CDR3 is built from 12 residues. The CDR3 spells CAWSGGPYEQYF. The CDR3 DNA reads as TGTGCCTGGAGTGGCGGCCCCTACGAGCAGTACTTC.

The J gene is TRBJ1-6, the V gene TRBV27, with D tentatively TRBD1 (5 bases). V lost 8 bases and J 6 bases, leaving 17 bases between the germline ends. The CDR3 has 15 amino acids. The germline CDR1 and CDR2 sequences are MNHEY and SMNVEV (reference sequence). The CDR3 sequence is CASAWDGARNSPLHF. The DNA of the CDR3 is TGTGCCAGCGCCTGGGATGGGGCCCGTAATTCACCCCTCCACTTT.

The chain combines TRBV7-2 with TRBJ2-3; 8 positions agree with TRBD2. The junction had 8 bases not matched to a gene; V was cut back by 2 bases and J by 7 bases. CDR1 and CDR2 (germline): SGHTA, FQGNSA. This CDR3 is 15 amino acids long. Written as DNA, the CDR3 is TGTGCCAGCAGCTTATACCGGGGGGGGTACAATACGCAGTATTTT. It yields the protein CASSLYRGGYNTQYF. Supplemented by reference TRBV7-2 and TRBJ2-3, the full variable domain reads GAGVSQSPSNKVTEKGKDVELRCDPISGHTALYWYRQSLGQGLEFLIYFQGNSAPDKSGLPSDRFSAERTGGSVSTLTIQRTQQEDSAVYLCASSLYRGGYNTQYFGPGTRLTVL.

The V and J genes are TRBV5-6 and TRBJ1-2, with D maybe TRBD1 (6 bases). The CDR3 sequence is 16 residues long. Deletions cut 4 bases from V and 4 bases from J, with 20 bases between. In germline, CDR1 is SGHDT, CDR2 YYEEEE. The CDR3 sequence is CASSPSGGAVFYGYTF. The CDR3 coding sequence is TGTGCCAGCAGCCCCTCCGGGGGGGCGGTGTTCTATGGCTACACCTTC.

The chain employs TRBV6-2 or TRBV6-3 and TRBJ2-7; 13 bases align to TRBD2. There are 15 residues in the CDR3. J was trimmed by 5 bases and V by 6 bases; bases with no gene match: 7. Germline assignment: CDR1 MNHEY and CDR2 SVGEGT. The CDR3, as DNA: TGTGCCAGCAGCCCCACTAGCGGGGGGGCGGACGAGCAGTACTTC. Protein: CASSPTSGGADEQYF.

The chain carries TRBV19 and TRBJ2-7; maybe TRBD1 (5 bases). V lost 1 base to trimming and J lost 4 bases, with 14 bases between them. Germline CDR1 LNHDA, CDR2 SQIVND (reference sequence). The CDR3 runs 15 residues. The CDR3 DNA sequence: TGTGCCAGTAGTATAGGTGACAGTACCATTTACGAGCAGTACTTC. Protein: CASSIGDSTIYEQYF.

The chain combines TRBV6-5 with TRBJ1-1; 8 nucleotides match TRBD1. V shed 6 bases, J shed 3 bases, and the junction held 6 bases outside the gene matches. From germline, CDR1 is MNHEY and CDR2 SVGAGI. The CDR3 is 14 amino acids. The CDR3 DNA follows: TGTGCCAGCAGCGGGGACAGGTTTTACACTGAAGCTTTCTTT. This gives the protein CASSGDRFYTEAFF.

The chain joins TRBV27 to TRBJ1-1; TRBD1 aligns across 8 bases. This CDR3 is built from 15 residues. The V segment lost 4 bases and the J segment 4 bases; nucleotides outside the gene matches: 8. Germline CDR1 and CDR2: MNHEY and SMNVEV (reference sequence). CDR3 DNA sequence: TGTGCCAGCAGTTCCCCAGGGGGCGGAATCACTGAAGCTTTCTTT. It specifies CASSSPGGGITEAFF.

The chain recombines TRBV6-5 with TRBJ2-1; 12 bases fit TRBD2. The germline V gene encodes CDR1 MNHEY and CDR2 SVGAGI. This CDR3 contains 16 residues. The V segment lost 0 bases and the J segment 7 bases; nucleotides outside the gene matches: 4. The CDR3 DNA sequence: TGTGCCAGCAGTTACTCGACTAGCGGGGGTCGGAATGAGCAGTTCTTC. Protein sequence: CASSYSTSGGRNEQFF.

V usage is TRBV5-1 and J usage is TRBJ1-4, with 7 positions matching TRBD1. The J segment lost 8 bases and the V segment lost 4 bases, leaving 8 bases of the junction unmatched. The CDR3 has 14 residues. In germline, CDR1 is SGHRS, CDR2 YFSETQ. The CDR3 protein is CASSVTGAREKLFF. For the CDR3, the DNA is TGCGCCAGCAGCGTTACAGGGGCACGGGAAAAACTGTTTTTT.

V and J are TRBV4-2 and TRBJ2-1; 8 nucleotides match TRBD1. CDR3 length: 14 residues. CDR1 LGHNA and CDR2 YNFKEQ come from the germline V gene. Losses at the gene ends were 1 base for V and 9 bases for J; bases not matched to a gene: 5. This CDR3 reads CASSQGRGLGEQFF. CDR3 in DNA: TGTGCCAGCAGCCAAGGCAGGGGGCTCGGTGAGCAGTTCTTC.

V usage is TRBV4-1 and J usage is TRBJ1-1; a weak D match, TRBD1 (6 bases). Per germline, CDR1 MGHRA and CDR2 YSYEKL. With 3 bases removed from V and 11 bases from J, the gap between germline ends came to 22 bases. This CDR3 is 15 amino acids long. The CDR3 loop reads CASSQMTGFWSGAFF. CDR3 DNA sequence: TGCGCCAGCAGCCAGATGACAGGCTTTTGGTCGGGTGCTTTCTTT.

The V gene is TRBV7-9, the J gene TRBJ2-5; a weak D match, TRBD2 (7 bases). Trimming took off 8 bases at V and 4 bases at J, with 17 bases between the two ends. CDR3 size: 14 residues. Germline-derived CDR1 and CDR2 are SEHNR and FQNEAQ (reference sequence). The DNA for the CDR3 is TGTGCCAGCTCCGTGGGGGGGCCTTTAGAGACCCAGTACTTC. As protein: CASSVGGPLETQYF.

This chain uses TRBV6-5 with TRBJ1-1; perhaps TRBD1 as D (6 bases). Germline V gene lookup returns CDR1 MNHEY and CDR2 SVGAGI. The V end lost 8 bases, the J end lost 5 bases, and 12 bases lay between the germline ends. This CDR3 region has 12 residues. The CDR3 DNA reads TGTGCCAGCCAGAGGGGGGGAACTGAAGCTTTCTTT. Translation: CASQRGGTEAFF.

The chain links TRBV5-1 to TRBJ2-3; TRBD1 aligns across 8 bases. CDR3 length: 16 amino acids. Germline CDR1 SGHRS, CDR2 YFSETQ. The trim removed 4 bases at V and 7 bases at J, leaving 14 bases unmatched. The CDR3 region has the DNA TGCGCCAGCAGCACGGACAGGGTTGGACGGGATTATACGCAGTATTTT. Its translation is CASSTDRVGRDYTQYF.

The chain couples TRBV29-1 to TRBJ2-1; TRBD2 agrees at 9 bases. Unmatched junction bases numbered 6, after V lost 6 bases and J lost 9 bases. There are 12 residues in the CDR3. Germline-derived CDR1 and CDR2 are SQVTM and ANQGSEA. DNA for the CDR3: TGCAGCGTCGGGACTAGCCGCGGTGAGCAGTTCTTC. Translated: CSVGTSRGEQFF.

This chain uses TRBV4-1 with TRBJ2-1, with 9 bases aligning to TRBD2. Germline CDR1 is MGHRA and CDR2 is YSYEKL. The CDR3 has 17 residues. The V segment lost 1 base and the J segment 8 bases; nucleotides outside the gene matches: 12. DNA for the CDR3: TGCGCCAGCAGCCAAGGTCATGGCGCGGGGGGGATCGATGAGCAGTTCTTC. Its protein product is CASSQGHGAGGIDEQFF.

The chain joins TRBV7-9 to TRBJ1-1, with TRBD1 identical over 7 bases. The CDR3 is made up of 14 amino acids. Germline CDR1 is SEHNR and CDR2 is FQNEAQ (reference sequence). J lost 5 bases, V lost 5 bases, and 8 bases had no gene match. This CDR3 reads CASSRDRVGTEAFF. The DNA of the CDR3 is TGTGCCAGCAGCCGCGACAGGGTAGGGACTGAAGCTTTCTTT.

The gene calls are TRBV5-4 and TRBJ2-7; 9 bases agree with TRBD1. The CDR3 sequence is 15 residues long. V dropped 3 bases and J dropped 5; count of bases not matched to a gene: 9. Germline CDR1 is SGHNT and CDR2 is YYREEE (reference sequence). For the CDR3, the DNA is TGTGCCAGCAGCTGGGGTACAGGGGGCAGTAACGAGCAGTACTTC. Encoded protein: CASSWGTGGSNEQYF.

The V and J genes are TRBV1 and TRBJ2-2; TRBD1, the D gene given by the table, was not confirmed from the DNA. TRBV1 is described as a pseudogene. The CDR3 is 19 amino acids. CDR3: CTSSQDQGWVWTDTGELFF. As DNA, the CDR3 is TGCACCAGCAGCCAAGATCAGGGTTGGGTGTGGACCGACACCGGGGAGCTGTTTTTT.